This T cell receptor beta chain is drawn from a study of blood T cell repertoires in COVID-19. About the study: T cells, B-cell-depleted T cells, or PBMCs supplied cDNA or gDNA.

TCRdb keeps only in-frame clones here, not all; method: immunoSEQ multiplex PCR. Of about 160,000 clones in the sample, more than 75% are singletons; the top ten hold roughly a sixth. V was clipped by 0 bases and J by 0 bases; unmatched bases: 5. This CDR3 contains 16 residues. The germline CDR1 and CDR2 sequences are LGHDT and YNNKEL (reference sequence). This sequence was found in a man aged 55 to 70 with active or convalescent COVID-19. This chain connects TRBV3-1 (or the pseudogene TRBV3-2) to TRBJ2-7; 7 positions agree with TRBD1. Source material: peripheral blood. As DNA, the CDR3 is TGTGCCAGCAGCCAAGAAGGACAGGTGAGCTCCTACGAGCAGTACTTC. This codes for CASSQEGQVSSYEQYF.